This entry features one TCR beta chain sequence. Its target is unknown. This specimen belongs to a study of type 1 regulatory T cells. Overall study: T-allo10 is an in vitro-generated, Tr1-enriched CD4 T cell product specific for alloantigen. Study-level results: Compared with non-Tr1 cells, Tr1 cells showed a narrower TCR repertoire.

CDR1 and CDR2 from the germline V gene are SGHRS and YFSETQ. Trimming took 2 bases from V and 0 from J; bases not matched to a gene: 12. CDR3 length equals 18 residues. TCRdb analysed the reads with MiXCR anew, one entry per CDR3 protein. The data show 70,000 or so distinct CDR3 sequences, with around 20% seen just once and roughly 8.3% held by the top ten. The chain combines TRBV5-1 with TRBJ1-1; TRBD1 matches 8 bases. Specimen: cultured type 1 regulatory T (Tr1) cells, either the whole culture or a sorted fraction (not recorded which). The receptor comes from a human donor in good health. In nucleotides, the CDR3 is TGCGCCAGCAGCTTTGACAGGGGAGTCCCCTTATTGAACACTGAAGCTTTCTTT. Translated: CASSFDRGVPLLNTEAFF.